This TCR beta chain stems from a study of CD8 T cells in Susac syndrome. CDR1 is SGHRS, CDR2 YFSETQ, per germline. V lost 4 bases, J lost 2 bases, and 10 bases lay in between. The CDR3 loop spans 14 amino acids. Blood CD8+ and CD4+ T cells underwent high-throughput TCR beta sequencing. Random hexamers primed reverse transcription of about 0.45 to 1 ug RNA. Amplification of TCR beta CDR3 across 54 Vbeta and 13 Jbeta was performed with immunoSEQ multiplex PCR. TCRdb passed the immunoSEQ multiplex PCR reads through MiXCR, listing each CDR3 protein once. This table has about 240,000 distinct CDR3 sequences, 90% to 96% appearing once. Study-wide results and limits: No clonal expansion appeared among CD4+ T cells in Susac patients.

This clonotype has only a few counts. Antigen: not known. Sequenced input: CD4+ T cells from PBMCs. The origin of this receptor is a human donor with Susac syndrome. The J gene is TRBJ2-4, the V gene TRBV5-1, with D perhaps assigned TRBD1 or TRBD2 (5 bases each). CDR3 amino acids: CASSPGLSKNIQYF. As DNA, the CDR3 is TGCGCCAGCAGCCCGGGGCTCTCCAAAAACATTCAGTACTTC.